This T cell receptor beta chain was sequenced during a study of tissue T cells after allogeneic stem cell transplantation. General study findings and limits: Blood and spleen captured only part of the tissue TCR repertoire.

Time point of the sample: mouse harvest day 14 after allogeneic transplant. Tail vein injection delivered 10^7 T-cell-depleted bone marrow cells and 10^6 splenic CD5+ T cells. This clone has a handful of counts. Its target is not known. Gene names and germline refer to mouse. The read is 1 residue too short to cover the CDR3 end, so that end is filled in from the germline J gene. Measured with immunoSEQ multiplex PCR; TCRdb has only the in-frame clones, and not every one. Of under 9,000 clones listed, around a third are singletons. Germline V gene lookup returns CDR1 SNHLY and CDR2 FYNGKV (reference sequence). V lost 1 base and J lost 3, with 8 bases in between. The CDR3 has 14 residues.

The sequenced sample consisted of skin. The chain carries TRBV3 and TRBJ2-4; the D gene is possibly TRBD1 (6 bases). The TCR comes from a female BALB/c mouse given C57BL/6 T cells with graft-versus-host disease after an allogeneic hematopoietic cell transplant. The CDR3 loop reads CASSLEGVQNTLYF. The sequenced CDR3 bases are TGTGCCAGCAGCTTAGAGGGGGTGCAAAACACCTTGTAC.